The 13 T cell receptor beta chains presented below share a single source sample, sequenced in a study of T cells after somatic rescue of genetic block. TCRdb's copy holds only in-frame clones and misses some; the assay was immunoSEQ multiplex PCR. The sample includes about 88,000 clones, more than 80% of them seen just once. Sequenced: peripheral blood mononuclear cells (PBMCs). The receptors stem from a woman younger than 30.

This chain connects TRBV4-1 to TRBJ2-2; either TRBD1 or TRBD2 may fit D (5 bases each). Trimming cost V 1 base and J 9 bases, with 27 bases left between them. The CDR3 consists of 19 residues. Per the germline V gene, CDR1 is MGHRA and CDR2 is YSYEKL. The CDR3 spells CASSQVLSRGPMVSRELFF. Written as DNA, the CDR3 is TGCGCCAGCAGCCAAGTTCTCTCTCGGGGACCAATGGTTTCCCGGGAGCTGTTTTTT.

The CDR3 sequence: CASASGGHPNTEAFF. The CDR3, as DNA: TGTGCCAGCGCCTCCGGGGGACATCCGAACACTGAAGCTTTCTTT. The chain is built from TRBV28 and TRBJ1-1, with D perhaps TRBD1 (6 bases). The CDR3 extends over 15 amino acids. V was trimmed by 8 bases and J by 1 base, leaving 17 bases between them. The V gene's germline CDR1 is MDHEN and CDR2 SYDVKM.

The chain couples TRBV29-1 to TRBJ2-1; D may correspond to TRBD1 or TRBD2 (6 bases each). Germline lookup yields CDR1 SQVTM and CDR2 ANQGSEA. The CDR3 has 15 amino acids. V was pared by 1 base and J by 1 base, with 11 bases between. The CDR3 here is CSVEGGAESYNEQFF. CDR3 nucleotides: TGCAGCGTTGAAGGGGGGGCCGAGTCCTACAATGAGCAGTTCTTC.

The V and J genes are TRBV15 and TRBJ2-2; perhaps TRBD2 as D (6 bases). Germline CDR1 reads LNHNV; CDR2 reads YYDKDF (reference sequence). This CDR3 contains 13 residues. The ends were cut back, 3 bases at V and 6 bases at J, with 8 bases in the middle. In nucleotides, the CDR3 is TGTGCCACCAGCAGCAGACTAGCCGGGGAGCTGTTTTTT. It translates to CATSSRLAGELFF. The variable domain in full, with the rest retrieved from reference TRBV15 and TRBJ2-2, is DAMVIQNPRYQVTQFGKPVTLSCSQTLNHNVMYWYQQKSSQAPKLLFHYYDKDFNNEADTPDNFQSRRPNTSFCFLDIRSPGLGDTAMYLCATSSRLAGELFFGEGSRLTVL.

The chain employs TRBV23-1 and TRBJ2-1, with D maybe TRBD1 (5 bases). TRBV23-1 is placed among ORFs of uncertain function. This CDR3 has 15 residues. Trimming took off 4 bases at V and 3 bases at J, with 13 bases between the two ends. The CDR3: CASSRRRVSYNEQFF. The CDR3, as DNA: TGCGCCAGCAGTCGGCGCAGGGTAAGCTACAATGAGCAGTTCTTC.

The gene calls are TRBV5-6 and TRBJ2-7; 11 bases line up with TRBD2. Germline CDR1 and CDR2: SGHDT and YYEEEE. The CDR3 runs 16 residues. After removal of 3 bases from V and 6 bases from J, the junction contained 11 bases not matched to a gene. Here the CDR3 DNA reads TGTGCCAGCAGCTGGGGTTTAGCGGGAGGGCCGGTCGAGCAGTACTTC. This codes for CASSWGLAGGPVEQYF.

CDR3 sequence: CASSGFGGNEKLFF. In DNA, the CDR3 is TGTGCCAGCAGCGGGTTTGGGGGTAATGAAAAACTGTTTTTT. V gene TRBV28 combines with J gene TRBJ1-4; a possible D gene is TRBD1 (5 bases). CDR1 is MDHEN, CDR2 SYDVKM, per germline. Trimming took off 6 bases at V and 4 bases at J, with 12 bases between the two ends. The CDR3 spans 14 residues. Looking up the rest from reference TRBV28 and TRBJ1-4 gives the full variable domain: DVKVTQSSRYLVKRTGEKVFLECVQDMDHENMFWYRQDPGLGLRLIYFSYDVKMKEKGDIPEGYSVSREKKERFSLILESASTNQTSMYLCASSGFGGNEKLFFGSGTQLSVL.

This clone was seen just once. The chain recombines TRBV19 with TRBJ2-7; tentative D call: TRBD1 (5 bases). The V gene's germline CDR1 is LNHDA and CDR2 SQIVND (reference sequence). V lost 1 base, J lost 4 bases, and 14 bases lay in between. This CDR3 comprises 15 residues. CDR3 sequence (DNA): TGTGCCAGTAGTATAGCTTCAGGGTACGGGTACGAGCAGTACTTC. It codes for CASSIASGYGYEQYF.

This clone was detected only once. The chain joins TRBV2 to TRBJ1-1; a possible D gene is TRBD1 (5 bases). This CDR3 spans 14 amino acids. The germline V and J ends were trimmed by 5 bases and 4 bases, with 14 bases remaining between them. Per germline, CDR1 SNHLY and CDR2 FYNNEI. The CDR3 nucleotides read TGTGCCAGCAGTTTTCGGGACGAGAGCACTGAAGCTTTCTTT. It encodes CASSFRDESTEAFF. The full variable domain, with the rest looked up from reference TRBV2 and TRBJ1-1, is EPEVTQTPSHQVTQMGQEVILRCVPISNHLYFYWYRQILGQKVEFLVSFYNNEISEKSEIFDDQFSVERPDGSNFTLKIRSTKLEDSAMYFCASSFRDESTEAFFGQGTRLTVV.

This chain uses TRBV2 with TRBJ1-2, with D possibly being TRBD1 (5 bases). CDR1 and CDR2 (germline): SNHLY, FYNNEI. This CDR3 is 14 amino acids long. V was cut by 8 bases and J by 1 base, with 14 bases left in between. The CDR3 bases are TGTGCCAGCCTAGTGGACGGACATAACTATGGCTACACCTTC. Translated, it gives CASLVDGHNYGYTF.

The V and J genes are TRBV7-9 and TRBJ2-3; 8 bases map to TRBD2. CDR1 is SEHNR, CDR2 FQNEAQ, per germline (reference sequence). The CDR3 runs 18 residues. Germline trimming cut 4 bases from V and 0 bases from J; bases unmatched to any gene: 12. The CDR3 loop reads CASSSLGLVAASTDTQYF. In DNA form, the CDR3 reads TGTGCCAGCAGCTCGCTGGGACTAGTCGCGGCTAGCACAGATACGCAGTATTTT.

The rearrangement joins TRBV7-2 to TRBJ2-1; 8 bases line up with TRBD2. Germline V gene sequence: CDR1 SGHTA, CDR2 FQGNSA. This CDR3 contains 15 residues. V gave up 4 bases and J gave up 4 bases; unmatched junction bases: 6. The CDR3 loop is CASSSTGTRYNEQFF. The DNA of the CDR3 is TGTGCCAGCAGCTCCACCGGGACTAGATACAATGAGCAGTTCTTC.

The V and J genes are TRBV9 and TRBJ2-7; unclear D gene. V lost 0 bases and J 5 bases, leaving 9 bases between the germline ends. The CDR3 has 13 amino acids. Germline V gives CDR1 SGDLS, CDR2 YYNGEE. CDR3 DNA: TGTGCCAGCAGCGTAGGGAGTATCAACGAGCAGTACTTC. Its translation is CASSVGSINEQYF.